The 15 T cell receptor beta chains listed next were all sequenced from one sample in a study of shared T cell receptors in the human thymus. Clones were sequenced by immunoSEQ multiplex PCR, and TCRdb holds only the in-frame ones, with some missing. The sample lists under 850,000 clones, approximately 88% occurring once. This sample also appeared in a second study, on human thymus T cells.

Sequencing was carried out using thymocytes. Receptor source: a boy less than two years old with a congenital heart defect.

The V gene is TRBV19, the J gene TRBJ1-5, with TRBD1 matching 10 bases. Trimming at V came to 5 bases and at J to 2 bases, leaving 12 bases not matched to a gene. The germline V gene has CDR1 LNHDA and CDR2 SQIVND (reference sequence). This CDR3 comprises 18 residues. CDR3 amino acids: CASSANPGTGDGNQPQHF. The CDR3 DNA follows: TGTGCCAGTAGTGCAAACCCCGGGACAGGGGACGGCAATCAGCCCCAGCATTTT.

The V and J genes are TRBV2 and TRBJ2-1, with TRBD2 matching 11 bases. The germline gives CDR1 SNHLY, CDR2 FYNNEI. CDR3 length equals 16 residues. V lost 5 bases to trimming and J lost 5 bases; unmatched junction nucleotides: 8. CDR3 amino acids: CASSSISGRENNEQFF. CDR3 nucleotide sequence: TGTGCCAGCAGTTCTATTAGCGGGAGGGAAAACAATGAGCAGTTCTTC. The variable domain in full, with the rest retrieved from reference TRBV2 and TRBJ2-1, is EPEVTQTPSHQVTQMGQEVILRCVPISNHLYFYWYRQILGQKVEFLVSFYNNEISEKSEIFDDQFSVERPDGSNFTLKIRSTKLEDSAMYFCASSSISGRENNEQFFGPGTRLTVL.

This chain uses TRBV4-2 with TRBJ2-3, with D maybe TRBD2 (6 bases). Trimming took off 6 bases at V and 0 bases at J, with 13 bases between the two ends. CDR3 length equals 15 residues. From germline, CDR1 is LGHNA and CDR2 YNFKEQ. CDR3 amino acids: CASSPGSWSTDTQYF. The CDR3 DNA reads TGTGCCAGCAGTCCCGGGAGTTGGAGCACAGATACGCAGTATTTT.

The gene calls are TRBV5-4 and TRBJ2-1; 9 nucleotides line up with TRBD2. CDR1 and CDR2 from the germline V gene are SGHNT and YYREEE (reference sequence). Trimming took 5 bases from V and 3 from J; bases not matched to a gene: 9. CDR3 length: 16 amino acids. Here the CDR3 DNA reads TGTGCCAGCAGTCCTGTGAGGACTAGCGTCTACAATGAGCAGTTCTTC. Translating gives CASSPVRTSVYNEQFF.

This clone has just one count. CDR3 coding DNA: TGTGCCAGCAGCCGTGGCAGGGGGTACGAGCAGTACTTC. It yields the protein CASSRGRGYEQYF. The chain couples TRBV25-1 to TRBJ2-7; 7 positions agree with TRBD1. The germline V gene has CDR1 MGHDK and CDR2 SYGVNS. The CDR3 runs to 13 residues. Trimming took 6 bases from V and 4 from J; bases not matched to a gene: 6.

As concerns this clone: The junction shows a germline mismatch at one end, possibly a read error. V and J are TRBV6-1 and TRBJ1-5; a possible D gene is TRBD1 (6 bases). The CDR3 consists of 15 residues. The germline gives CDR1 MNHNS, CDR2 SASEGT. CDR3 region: CASREERGRGQPQHF. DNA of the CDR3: TGTGCCAGCAGGGAAGAGCGGGGGCGAGGTCAGCCCCAGCATTTT.

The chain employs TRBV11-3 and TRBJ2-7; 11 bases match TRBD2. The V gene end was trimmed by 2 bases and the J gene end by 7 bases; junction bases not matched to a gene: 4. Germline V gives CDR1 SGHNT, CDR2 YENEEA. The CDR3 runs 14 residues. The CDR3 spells CASSLTSGSTEQYF. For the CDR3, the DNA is TGTGCCAGCAGCTTAACTAGCGGGAGTACAGAGCAGTACTTC.

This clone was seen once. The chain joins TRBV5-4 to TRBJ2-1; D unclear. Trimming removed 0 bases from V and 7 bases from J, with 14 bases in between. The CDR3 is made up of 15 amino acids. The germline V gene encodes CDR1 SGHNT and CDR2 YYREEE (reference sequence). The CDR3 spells CASSLDSQTSNEQFF. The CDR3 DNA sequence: TGTGCCAGCAGCTTGGACTCTCAAACCTCAAATGAGCAGTTCTTC.

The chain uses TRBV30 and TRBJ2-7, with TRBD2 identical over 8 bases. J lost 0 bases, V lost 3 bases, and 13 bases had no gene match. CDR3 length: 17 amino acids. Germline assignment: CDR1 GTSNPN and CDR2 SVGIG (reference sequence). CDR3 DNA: TGTGCCTGGAGGAGAGCGGGAGTTAACCAGGGCTCCTACGAGCAGTACTTC. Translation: CAWRRAGVNQGSYEQYF.

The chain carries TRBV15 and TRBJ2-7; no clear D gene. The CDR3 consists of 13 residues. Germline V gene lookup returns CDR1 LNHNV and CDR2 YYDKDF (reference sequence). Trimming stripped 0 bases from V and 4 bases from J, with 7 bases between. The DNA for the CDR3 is TGTGCCACCAGCAGAGATTCAGGTTACGAGCAGTACTTC. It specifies CATSRDSGYEQYF.

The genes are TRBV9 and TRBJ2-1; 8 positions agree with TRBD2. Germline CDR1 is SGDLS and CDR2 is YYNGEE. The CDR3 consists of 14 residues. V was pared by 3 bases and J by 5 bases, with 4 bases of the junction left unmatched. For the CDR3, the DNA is TGTGCCAGCAGCGGTGCGGGAGGAGACAATGAGCAGTTCTTC. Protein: CASSGAGGDNEQFF.

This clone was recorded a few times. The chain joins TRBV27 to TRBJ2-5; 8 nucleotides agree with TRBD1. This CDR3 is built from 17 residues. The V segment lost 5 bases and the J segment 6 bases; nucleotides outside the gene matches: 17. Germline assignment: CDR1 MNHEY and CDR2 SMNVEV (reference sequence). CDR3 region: CASSDSTGTGMGKTQYF. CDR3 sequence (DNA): TGTGCCAGCAGTGATTCGACCGGGACAGGCATGGGAAAGACCCAGTACTTC.

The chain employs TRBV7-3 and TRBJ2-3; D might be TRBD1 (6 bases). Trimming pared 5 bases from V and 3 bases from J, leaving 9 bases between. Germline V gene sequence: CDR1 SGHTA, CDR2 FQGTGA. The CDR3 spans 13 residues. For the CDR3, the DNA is TGTGCCAGCAGCCGAGGGGGAACAGATACGCAGTATTTT. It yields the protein CASSRGGTDTQYF. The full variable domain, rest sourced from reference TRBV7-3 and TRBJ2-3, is GAGVSQTPSNKVTEKGKYVELRCDPISGHTALYWYRQSLGQGPEFLIYFQGTGAADDSGLPNDRFFAVRPEGSVSTLKIQRTERGDSAVYLCASSRGGTDTQYFGPGTRLTVL.

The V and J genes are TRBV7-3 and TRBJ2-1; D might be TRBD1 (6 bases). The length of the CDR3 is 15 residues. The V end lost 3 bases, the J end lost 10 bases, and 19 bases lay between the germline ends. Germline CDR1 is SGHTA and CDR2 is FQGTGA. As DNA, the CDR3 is TGTGCCAGCAGCTTCCGCCACAGGGAAGTAAAGGAGCAGTTCTTC. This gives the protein CASSFRHREVKEQFF.

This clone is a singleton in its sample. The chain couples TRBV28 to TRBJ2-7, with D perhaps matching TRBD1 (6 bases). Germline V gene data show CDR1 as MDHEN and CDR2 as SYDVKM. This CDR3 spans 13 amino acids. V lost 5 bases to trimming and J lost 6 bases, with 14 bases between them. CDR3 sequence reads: CASSPQTGREQYF. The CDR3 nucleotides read TGTGCCAGCAGTCCCCAAACAGGGCGCGAGCAGTACTTC.